The rows below give T cell receptor beta chains drawn from one sample of a study of blood T cell repertoires in COVID-19. Profiled with immunoSEQ multiplex PCR; TCRdb holds only in-frame clones, not every one. Of hundreds of thousands of clones in the sample, roughly 90% were seen once. The sample was PBMCs or T cells enriched from blood (not recorded which). These receptors were collected from a woman in her 30s who had recovered from COVID-19. The CDR3 runs from the conserved cysteine through the conserved F or W. Each record gives: D gene, clone size, V gene, J gene, CDR3 DNA, CDR3 protein. D genes are given only for firm matches. Clone sizes are given selectively: once, few, many, or a class where the clone is expanded.

D: .; size: .; V: TRBV7-9; J: TRBJ1-1; DNA: TGTGCCAGCACCCTCTCAGGGATCTTGAACACTGAAGCTTTCTTT; CDR3: CASTLSGILNTEAFF
D: .; size: .; V: TRBV18; J: TRBJ1-4; DNA: TGTGCCAGCTCACCAAGCATCGCAACTAATGAAAAACTGTTTTTT; CDR3: CASSPSIATNEKLFF
D: TRBD2; size: .; V: TRBV6-2/TRBV6-3; J: TRBJ2-3; DNA: TGTGCCAGCAGTTCGAATAGCGGGAGTGGCACAGATACGCAGTATTTT; CDR3: CASSSNSGSGTDTQYF
D: .; size: .; V: TRBV5-6; J: TRBJ1-1; DNA: TGTGCCAGCAGCTTGGGAGGGATCGTAGCTTTCTTT; CDR3: CASSLGGIVAFF
D: .; size: few; V: TRBV27; J: TRBJ1-5; DNA: TGTGCCAGCAGTCTGACAGATCACAATCAGCCCCAGCATTTT; CDR3: CASSLTDHNQPQHF
D: .; size: .; V: TRBV11-2; J: TRBJ2-2; DNA: TGTGCCAGCAGCTTCATGGGAGCTCCCGGGGAGCTGTTTTTT; CDR3: CASSFMGAPGELFF
D: TRBD1; size: .; V: TRBV27; J: TRBJ1-2; DNA: TGTGCCAGCAGTCGACTCGGACAGGGTAGTGGCTACACCTTC; CDR3: CASSRLGQGSGYTF
D: .; size: .; V: TRBV4-1; J: TRBJ2-3; DNA: TGCGCCAGCAGCCAAGGACAAAGCACAGATACGCAGTATTTT; CDR3: CASSQGQSTDTQYF
D: .; size: .; V: TRBV18; J: TRBJ2-7; DNA: TGTGCCAGCTCACCTTTCCCCTCCACGCGGGGCCCGGCCTACGAGCAGTACTTC; CDR3: CASSPFPSTRGPAYEQYF
D: .; size: once; V: TRBV10-1; J: TRBJ2-2; DNA: TGCGCCAGCAGTCGGCAGACAAACACCGGGGAGCTGTTTTTT; CDR3: CASSRQTNTGELFF